These T cell receptor beta chains were read from a single sample in a study of T cell responses to AZD1222 COVID-19 vaccine. Here immunoSEQ multiplex PCR was the method, and the copy in TCRdb shows in-frame clones only, minus some. The table includes 140,000 or so clones, 90% to 95% detected once. Source: peripheral blood, taken on day 0 of AZD1222 vaccination. The receptors derive from an adult in good health. Each CDR3 is given with its conserved first and last residue. The D gene is left open where the match is weak. A row's size may be missing; if present it is once, few, many or a size class.

V gene,D gene,clone size,J gene,CDR3 protein,CDR3 DNA
TRBV5-1,TRBD1,.,TRBJ2-5,CASSPTTGKQETQYF,TGCGCCAGCAGCCCCACGACAGGGAAACAAGAGACCCAGTACTTC
TRBV11-1,.,.,TRBJ2-7,CASSPGPDYEQYF,TGTGCCAGCAGCCCAGGACCGGACTACGAGCAGTACTTC
TRBV4-3,.,.,TRBJ1-2,CASSQDTYYGYTF,TGCGCCAGCAGCCAAGATACTTACTATGGCTACACCTTC
TRBV10-2,TRBD1,.,TRBJ1-5,CASGTGSYQPQHF,TGCGCCAGCGGGACAGGGTCATATCAGCCCCAGCATTTT
TRBV18,.,once,TRBJ2-7,CASSPVMDSSYEQYF,TGTGCCAGCTCACCAGTGATGGACAGCTCCTACGAGCAGTACTTC
TRBV11-2,.,.,TRBJ1-3,CASSLVFGVGNTIYF,TGTGCCAGCAGCTTAGTATTCGGGGTTGGAAACACCATATATTTT
TRBV27,.,once,TRBJ2-7,CASSRGGEAYEQYF,TGTGCCAGCAGTCGAGGGGGAGAGGCCTACGAGCAGTACTTC
TRBV7-3,TRBD1,.,TRBJ2-3,CASSDDRGETDTQYF,TGTGCCAGCAGCGATGACAGGGGCGAGACAGATACGCAGTATTTT
TRBV5-1,TRBD1,.,TRBJ1-6,CASSRGDRDSPLHF,TGCGCCAGCAGCCGCGGCGACAGGGATTCACCCCTCCACTTT
TRBV10-3,.,.,TRBJ2-6,CAISESVLTF,TGTGCCATCAGTGAGTCCGTCCTGACTTTC
TRBV4-3,.,once,TRBJ2-1,CASSQGTASYNEQFF,TGCGCCAGCAGCCAAGGGACAGCCTCCTACAATGAGCAGTTCTTC
TRBV18,.,.,TRBJ2-1,CASSPIGARNEQFF,TGTGCCAGCTCACCGATAGGGGCTCGGAATGAGCAGTTCTTC
TRBV7-9,TRBD1,.,TRBJ2-2,CASSTYRGRGTGELFF,TGTGCCAGCAGCACCTACAGGGGGCGGGGAACCGGGGAGCTGTTTTTT
TRBV12-2,.,.,TRBJ1-1,CASRLASGEPQQTGVNTEAFF,TGTGCAAGTCGCTTAGCAAGTGGGGAACCCCAACAGACAGGAGTGAACACTGAAGCTTTCTTT
TRBV7-2,.,.,TRBJ1-6,CASSLAPGSSSPLHF,TGTGCCAGCAGCTTAGCTCCAGGGTCAAGCTCACCCCTCCACTTT
TRBV5-1,.,.,TRBJ2-5,CASSWSSAPETQYF,TGCGCCAGCAGCTGGAGCTCGGCACCAGAGACCCAGTACTTC
TRBV24-1,.,.,TRBJ1-1,CATSDPVRGNTEAFF,TGTGCCACCAGTGATCCGGTCCGGGGGAACACTGAAGCTTTCTTT
TRBV23-1,TRBD2,.,TRBJ2-7,CASSQTERGRTYEQYF,TGCGCCAGCAGTCAAACGGAGCGGGGGCGAACCTACGAGCAGTACTTC
TRBV10-3,.,.,TRBJ1-5,CATRRGEDQPQHF,TGTGCCACCCGACGGGGCGAAGATCAGCCCCAGCATTTT
TRBV19,.,.,TRBJ2-7,CASSITNSYEQYF,TGTGCCAGTAGTATAACGAACTCCTACGAGCAGTACTTC
TRBV7-8,TRBD1,.,TRBJ1-5,CASSAQGGNTDQPQHF,TGTGCCAGCAGCGCCCAGGGGGGGAATACTGATCAGCCCCAGCATTTT
TRBV3-1/TRBV3-2,.,once,TRBJ2-5,CASSQRTPETQYF,TGTGCCAGCAGCCAAAGGACGCCGGAGACCCAGTACTTC
TRBV4-3,.,.,TRBJ1-2,CASSQELGHWRDYGYTF,TGCGCCAGCAGCCAAGAGTTGGGACATTGGAGAGACTATGGCTACACCTTC
TRBV9,.,few,TRBJ2-7,CASSVGPSYEQYF,TGTGCCAGCAGCGTCGGCCCTTCCTACGAGCAGTACTTC
TRBV28,.,.,TRBJ2-3,CASSLLTDTQYF,TGTGCCAGCAGTTTATTGACAGATACGCAGTATTTT
TRBV12-5,.,.,TRBJ1-3,CASGLVQTSSGNTIYF,TGTGCTAGTGGTTTGGTACAGACTAGCTCTGGAAACACCATATATTTT
TRBV3-1/TRBV3-2,TRBD1,.,TRBJ1-2,CASSHPGQGNYGYTF,TGTGCCAGCAGCCACCCGGGACAGGGAAACTATGGCTACACCTTC
TRBV4-3,.,.,TRBJ1-1,CASSLGQGVAEAFF,TGCGCCAGCAGCTTAGGACAAGGGGTGGCTGAAGCTTTCTTT
TRBV5-1,.,.,TRBJ2-4,CASSLVVRDTGNIQYF,TGCGCCAGCAGCTTGGTAGTCCGGGACACGGGAAACATTCAGTACTTC
TRBV6-5,.,.,TRBJ1-2,CASSYGTTNYGYTF,TGTGCCAGCAGTTACGGCACAACTAACTATGGCTACACCTTC
TRBV7-2,.,.,TRBJ1-3,CASSPSGNTIYF,TGTGCCAGCAGCCCATCCGGGAACACCATATATTTT
TRBV2,.,.,TRBJ1-1,CASRRQVGAEAFF,TGTGCCAGCAGAAGACAGGTTGGAGCTGAAGCTTTCTTT
TRBV7-2,.,.,TRBJ1-5,CASSPGGTLNQPQHF,TGTGCCAGCAGCCCCGGGGGGACACTAAATCAGCCCCAGCATTTT
TRBV24-1,TRBD1,.,TRBJ2-1,CATSDPSGTGDYNEQFF,TGTGCCACCAGTGATCCGTCCGGGACAGGGGACTACAATGAGCAGTTCTTC
TRBV27,TRBD1,.,TRBJ1-5,CASSYQGDNQPQHF,TGTGCCAGCAGTTATCAGGGGGACAATCAGCCCCAGCATTTT
TRBV5-1,.,few,TRBJ1-2,CASSLDPTDYGYTF,TGCGCCAGCAGCTTGGATCCGACTGACTATGGCTACACCTTC
TRBV7-2,.,.,TRBJ2-7,CASSLERLSYEQYF,TGTGCCAGCAGCTTAGAACGTCTTTCCTACGAGCAGTACTTC
TRBV27,TRBD1,.,TRBJ1-1,CASSLILGTEDFF,TGTGCCAGCAGTTTAATACTGGGGACAGAAGATTTCTTT
TRBV24-1,.,.,TRBJ1-5,CATSEHRVNQPQHF,TGTGCCACCAGTGAGCACAGGGTGAATCAGCCCCAGCATTTT
TRBV7-9,.,.,TRBJ2-5,CASSLRGRRIETQYF,TGTGCCAGCAGCCTACGAGGGCGACGGATAGAGACCCAGTACTTC
TRBV19,TRBD1,.,TRBJ1-5,CASSQGQGKPFSNQPQHF,TGTGCCAGTAGCCAAGGACAGGGAAAGCCGTTCAGCAATCAGCCCCAGCATTTT
TRBV28,.,.,TRBJ1-5,CASTLARNQPQHF,TGTGCCAGCACTTTAGCGCGCAATCAGCCCCAGCATTTT
TRBV6-2/TRBV6-3,.,.,TRBJ2-1,CASSSEFWENEQFF,TGTGCCAGCAGTTCGGAATTTTGGGAAAATGAGCAGTTCTTC
TRBV5-1,.,.,TRBJ2-5,CASSFDKETQYF,TGCGCCAGCAGCTTTGATAAGGAGACCCAGTACTTC
TRBV2,.,.,TRBJ1-2,CASRGDDYGYTF,TGTGCCAGCAGGGGGGACGACTATGGCTACACCTTC
TRBV25-1,TRBD1,.,TRBJ2-2,CASSRTGPRELFF,TGTGCCAGCAGTCGGACAGGCCCCCGGGAGCTGTTTTTT
TRBV6-5,TRBD1,.,TRBJ1-1,CASSFPRGQKNTEAFF,TGTGCCAGCAGTTTCCCCAGGGGGCAGAAGAACACTGAAGCTTTCTTT
TRBV2,.,.,TRBJ1-1,CASSAEQNTEAFF,TGTGCCAGCAGTGCGGAACAGAACACTGAAGCTTTCTTT
TRBV19,TRBD1,.,TRBJ1-3,CASSLLGTEGNTIYF,TGTGCCAGTAGCCTTCTCGGGACAGAAGGAAACACCATATATTTT
TRBV7-2,TRBD1,.,TRBJ1-2,CASSSGGTASLGYTF,TGTGCCAGCAGCTCTGGAGGGACAGCTTCTCTGGGCTACACCTTC
TRBV19,.,.,TRBJ2-3,CASSPTDLDTQYF,TGTGCCAGTAGTCCGACAGATCTCGATACGCAGTATTTT
TRBV7-9,.,.,TRBJ1-2,CASSATGTYGYTF,TGTGCCAGCAGTGCGACTGGAACTTATGGCTACACCTTC
TRBV7-9,.,.,TRBJ1-2,CASTLAHRERIGYTF,TGTGCCAGCACCTTAGCCCACAGGGAGCGTATAGGCTACACCTTC
TRBV7-9,.,.,TRBJ1-5,CASSDPRDFDSNQPQHF,TGTGCCAGCAGCGACCCCCGGGACTTCGATAGCAATCAGCCCCAGCATTTT
TRBV9,TRBD2,.,TRBJ2-3,CASSSGTSGGASTQYF,TGTGCCAGCAGTTCCGGGACTAGCGGGGGGGCTAGTACGCAGTATTTT
TRBV5-4,TRBD2,.,TRBJ2-7,CASSLALIAGDISYEQYF,TGTGCCAGCAGCTTGGCCCTGATAGCGGGGGACATTTCCTACGAGCAGTACTTC
TRBV10-1,.,.,TRBJ1-1,CASSSQLNTEAFF,TGCGCCAGCAGTTCACAGCTGAACACTGAAGCTTTCTTT
TRBV30,.,once,TRBJ1-1,CAWGGSWGAFF,TGTGCCTGGGGGGGGTCCTGGGGAGCTTTCTTT
TRBV6-5,.,.,TRBJ1-5,CASRDVSAGNQPQHF,TGTGCCAGCAGGGACGTGTCTGCGGGCAATCAGCCCCAGCATTTT